The 8 T cell receptor beta chains presented below share a single source sample, sequenced in a study of blood T cell repertoires in COVID-19. Sequencing used immunoSEQ multiplex PCR; TCRdb keeps in-frame clones, though not all of them. The table includes roughly 220,000 clones, approximately 86% detected once. Sequences were obtained from peripheral blood. Every receptor here comes from a man in his 60s with acute or convalescent COVID-19.

The chain links TRBV3-1 (or the pseudogene TRBV3-2) to TRBJ2-7, with no clear D. Trimming cost V 1 base and J 5 bases, with 21 bases left between them. The germline V gene encodes CDR1 LGHDT and CDR2 YNNKEL (reference sequence). CDR3 size: 17 residues. CDR3 region: CASSQVFGWAVGHEQYF. CDR3 DNA: TGTGCCAGCAGCCAAGTCTTTGGGTGGGCCGTGGGCCACGAGCAGTACTTC.

The V gene is TRBV11-3, the J gene TRBJ2-7; D may be TRBD1 (5 bases). The V end lost 8 bases, the J end lost 3 bases, and 23 bases lay between the germline ends. This CDR3 has 16 residues. Germline CDR1 SGHNT, CDR2 YENEEA. The CDR3: CASCGAGWIKDYEQYF. The CDR3 DNA sequence: TGTGCCAGCTGTGGGGCAGGGTGGATTAAGGACTACGAGCAGTACTTC.

The rearrangement joins TRBV30 to TRBJ1-6; TRBD1 aligns across 8 bases. This CDR3 comprises 13 residues. V was clipped by 2 bases and J by 9 bases; unmatched bases: 3. The germline V gene has CDR1 GTSNPN and CDR2 SVGIG (reference sequence). In DNA form, the CDR3 reads TGTGCCTGGAGTCGCGGGACAGGTTCACCCCTCCACTTT. This sequence encodes CAWSRGTGSPLHF.

The CDR3 coding sequence is TGTGCCAGCAGTTACTCAAGGAGTCTAGAGACCCAGTACTTC. Amino acid sequence: CASSYSRSLETQYF. The gene calls are TRBV6-5 and TRBJ2-5; D ambiguous. Trimming removed 0 bases at V and 4 bases at J, with 9 bases between. Per the germline V gene, CDR1 is MNHEY and CDR2 is SVGAGI. The CDR3 extends over 14 amino acids.

This chain joins TRBV5-1 and TRBJ1-4; 7 bases are a match to TRBD1. The CDR3 runs 15 residues. J lost 3 bases, V lost 0 bases, and 2 bases had no gene match. CDR1 SGHRS and CDR2 YFSETQ come from the germline V gene. CDR3 nucleotide sequence: TGCGCCAGCAGCTTGGACAGGGGATCTAATGAAAAACTGTTTTTT. Translating it yields CASSLDRGSNEKLFF.

The CDR3 nucleotides read TGTGCCAGTAGTAAAGGGACAGGGGTAACTGGGGCCAACGTCCTGACTTTC. It is translated as CASSKGTGVTGANVLTF. J is TRBJ2-6 and V is TRBV19; 10 bases line up with TRBD1. Germline CDR1 LNHDA, CDR2 SQIVND (reference sequence). The CDR3 is 17 amino acids. The junction had 5 bases not matched to a gene; V was cut back by 4 bases and J by 2 bases. The whole variable domain, filled in from reference TRBV19 and TRBJ2-6, reads DGGITQSPKYLFRKEGQNVTLSCEQNLNHDAMYWYRQDPGQGLRLIYYSQIVNDFQKGDIAEGYSVSREKKESFPLTVTSAQKNPTAFYLCASSKGTGVTGANVLTFGAGSRLTVL.

The chain has TRBV7-2 and TRBJ1-1, with D possibly being TRBD1 (6 bases). This CDR3 is built from 14 residues. Between the trimmed V and J ends, which lost 5 bases and 3 bases, there was a span of 13 bases. CDR1 and CDR2 from the germline V gene are SGHTA and FQGNSA. The CDR3 region is CASSLRGTYTEAFF. DNA of the CDR3: TGTGCCAGCAGCCTCAGGGGCACCTACACTGAAGCTTTCTTT.

The chain uses TRBV7-2 and TRBJ1-1; D is undetermined. The CDR3 loop spans 13 amino acids. Germline V CDR1 and CDR2: SGHTA, FQGNSA. V lost 7 bases and J lost 5, with 14 bases in between. Here the CDR3 DNA reads TGTGCCAGCACCCTTTGGCGGGAGACTGAAGCTTTCTTT. Its protein product is CASTLWRETEAFF.